This paragraph reports one TCR beta chain. The germline gives CDR1 SNHLY, CDR2 FYNNEI. The V gene lost 2 bases and the J gene lost 12 bases, with 17 bases spanning the gap. The CDR3 covers 13 residues. The protocol was immunoSEQ multiplex PCR, while the TCRdb copy is restricted to in-frame clones and leaves out a portion. The repertoire holds some 270,000 clones, with about 86% as singletons. This entry is derived from a study of blood T cell repertoires in COVID-19. Overall study context: T cells, B-cell-depleted T cells, or PBMCs supplied cDNA or gDNA.

Sequencing used PBMCs or T cells enriched from blood (not recorded which). The chain employs TRBV2 and TRBJ2-7; D possibly corresponds to TRBD1 (5 bases). The sequence came from a man aged 45-60 years who had recovered from COVID-19. The CDR3 spells CASSEQDTYPPYF. CDR3 nucleotides: TGTGCCAGCAGTGAACAGGACACCTACCCCCCGTACTTC. The variable domain in full, completed from reference TRBV2 and TRBJ2-7, reads EPEVTQTPSHQVTQMGQEVILRCVPISNHLYFYWYRQILGQKVEFLVSFYNNEISEKSEIFDDQFSVERPDGSNFTLKIRSTKLEDSAMYFCASSEQDTYPPYFGPGTRLTVT.